Sequencing of this T cell receptor beta chain was carried out in a study of blood T cell repertoires in COVID-19. The germline V gene has CDR1 MNHEY and CDR2 SVGEGT. The CDR3 totals 15 residues. The V and J ends lost 5 bases and 5 bases, in that order; junction bases with no gene match: 11. Repertoires were generated with immunoSEQ multiplex PCR, while TCRdb's copy carries only in-frame clones and drops some. The sample includes about 260,000 clones, 80% to 90% of them seen just once. This chain connects TRBV6-2 or TRBV6-3 to TRBJ2-5; 7 nucleotides line up with TRBD1. The sample comprised peripheral blood. The TCR originated in a woman in her thirties or forties who had recovered from COVID-19. CDR3 sequence reads: CASSPTGTEEETQYF. CDR3 coding DNA: TGTGCCAGCAGTCCCACCGGGACAGAGGAGGAGACCCAGTACTTC.